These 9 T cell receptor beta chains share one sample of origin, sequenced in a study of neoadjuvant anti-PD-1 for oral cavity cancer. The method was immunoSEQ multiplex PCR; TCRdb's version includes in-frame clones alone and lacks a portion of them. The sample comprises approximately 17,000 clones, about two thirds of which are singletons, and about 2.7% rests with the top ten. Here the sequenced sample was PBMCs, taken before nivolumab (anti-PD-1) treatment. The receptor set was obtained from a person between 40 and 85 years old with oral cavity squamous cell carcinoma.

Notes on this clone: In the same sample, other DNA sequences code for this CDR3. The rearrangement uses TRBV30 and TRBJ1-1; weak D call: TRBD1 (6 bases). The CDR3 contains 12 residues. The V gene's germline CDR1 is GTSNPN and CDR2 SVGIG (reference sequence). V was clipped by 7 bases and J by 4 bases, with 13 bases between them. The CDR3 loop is CASTGLGTEAFF. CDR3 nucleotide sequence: TGTGCCTCGACAGGCCTCGGCACTGAAGCTTTCTTT. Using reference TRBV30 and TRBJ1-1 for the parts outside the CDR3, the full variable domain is SQTIHQWPATLVQPVGSPLSLECTVEGTSNPNLYWYRQAAGRGLQLLFYSVGIGQISSEVPQNLSASRPQDRQFILSSKKLLLSDSGFYLCASTGLGTEAFFGQGTRLTVV.

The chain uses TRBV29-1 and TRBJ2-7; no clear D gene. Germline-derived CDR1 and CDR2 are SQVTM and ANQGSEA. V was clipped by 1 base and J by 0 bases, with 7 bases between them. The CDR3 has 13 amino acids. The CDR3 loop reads CSVEGTDSYEQYF. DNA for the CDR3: TGCAGCGTTGAAGGGACGGACTCCTACGAGCAGTACTTC.

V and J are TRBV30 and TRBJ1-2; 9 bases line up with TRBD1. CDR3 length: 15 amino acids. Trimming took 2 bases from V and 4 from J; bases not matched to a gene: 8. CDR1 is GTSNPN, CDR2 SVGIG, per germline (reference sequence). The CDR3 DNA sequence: TGTGCCTGGAGTTTTTACAGGGGGCGCAGCTATGGCTACACCTTC. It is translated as CAWSFYRGRSYGYTF. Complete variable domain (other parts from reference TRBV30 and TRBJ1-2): SQTIHQWPATLVQPVGSPLSLECTVEGTSNPNLYWYRQAAGRGLQLLFYSVGIGQISSEVPQNLSASRPQDRQFILSSKKLLLSDSGFYLCAWSFYRGRSYGYTFGSGTRLTVV.

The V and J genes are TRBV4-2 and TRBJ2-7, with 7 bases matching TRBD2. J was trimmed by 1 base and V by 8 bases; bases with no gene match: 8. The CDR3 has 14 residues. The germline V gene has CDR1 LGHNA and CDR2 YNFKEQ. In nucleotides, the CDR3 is TGTGCCAGCTCCTGGCGGGAGCCTTCCTACGAGCAGTACTTC. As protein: CASSWREPSYEQYF.

The CDR3 reads CAWSRSEGSSSYEQYF. CDR3 coding DNA: TGTGCCTGGAGTAGAAGCGAGGGGAGTAGCTCCTACGAGCAGTACTTC. The V and J genes are TRBV30 and TRBJ2-7; D is tentatively TRBD1 or TRBD2 (5 bases each). V lost 2 bases to trimming and J lost 0 bases, with 17 bases between them. CDR1 and CDR2 (germline): GTSNPN, SVGIG (reference sequence). The CDR3 loop spans 16 amino acids.

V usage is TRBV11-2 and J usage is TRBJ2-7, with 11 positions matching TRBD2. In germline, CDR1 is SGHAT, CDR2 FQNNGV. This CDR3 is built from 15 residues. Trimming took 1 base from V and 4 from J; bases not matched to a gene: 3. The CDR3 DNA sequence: TGTGCCAGCAGCTTAGTGTCTAGCGGGAGGTACGAGCAGTACTTC. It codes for CASSLVSSGRYEQYF.

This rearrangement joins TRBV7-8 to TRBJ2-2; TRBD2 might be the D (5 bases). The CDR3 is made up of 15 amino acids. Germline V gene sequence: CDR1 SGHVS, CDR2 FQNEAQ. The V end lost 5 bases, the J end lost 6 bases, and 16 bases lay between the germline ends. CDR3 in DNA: TGTGCCAGCAGCGTTAGCGTCTTCAATTCCGGGGAGCTGTTTTTT. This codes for CASSVSVFNSGELFF.

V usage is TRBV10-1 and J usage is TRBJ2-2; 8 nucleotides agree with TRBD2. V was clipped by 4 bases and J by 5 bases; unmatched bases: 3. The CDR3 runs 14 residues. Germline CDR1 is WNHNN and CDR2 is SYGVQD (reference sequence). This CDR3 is CASSGLATTGELFF. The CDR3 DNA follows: TGCGCCAGCAGTGGACTAGCGACAACCGGGGAGCTGTTTTTT.

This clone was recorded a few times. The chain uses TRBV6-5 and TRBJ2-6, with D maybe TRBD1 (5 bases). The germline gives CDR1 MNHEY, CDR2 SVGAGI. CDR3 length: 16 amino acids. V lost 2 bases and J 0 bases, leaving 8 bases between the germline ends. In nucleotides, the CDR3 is TGTGCCAGCAGTTACGACAGACGCTCTGGGGCCAACGTCCTGACTTTC. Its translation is CASSYDRRSGANVLTF.